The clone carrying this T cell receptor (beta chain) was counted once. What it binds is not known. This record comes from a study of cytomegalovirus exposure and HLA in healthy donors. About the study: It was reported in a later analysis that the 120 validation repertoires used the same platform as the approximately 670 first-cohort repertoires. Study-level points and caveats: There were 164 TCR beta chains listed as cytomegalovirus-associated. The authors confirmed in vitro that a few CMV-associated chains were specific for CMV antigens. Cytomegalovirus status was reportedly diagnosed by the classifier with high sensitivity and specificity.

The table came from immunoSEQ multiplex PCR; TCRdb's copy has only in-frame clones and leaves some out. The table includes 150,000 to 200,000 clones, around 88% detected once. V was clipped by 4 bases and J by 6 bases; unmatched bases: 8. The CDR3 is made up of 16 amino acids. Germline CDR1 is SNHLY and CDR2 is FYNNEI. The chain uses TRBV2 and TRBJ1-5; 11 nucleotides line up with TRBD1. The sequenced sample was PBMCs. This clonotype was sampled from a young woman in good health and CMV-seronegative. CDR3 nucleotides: TGTGCCAGCAGTGGGTACCGGGACAGGGGGATTCAGCCCCAGCATTTT. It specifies CASSGYRDRGIQPQHF.